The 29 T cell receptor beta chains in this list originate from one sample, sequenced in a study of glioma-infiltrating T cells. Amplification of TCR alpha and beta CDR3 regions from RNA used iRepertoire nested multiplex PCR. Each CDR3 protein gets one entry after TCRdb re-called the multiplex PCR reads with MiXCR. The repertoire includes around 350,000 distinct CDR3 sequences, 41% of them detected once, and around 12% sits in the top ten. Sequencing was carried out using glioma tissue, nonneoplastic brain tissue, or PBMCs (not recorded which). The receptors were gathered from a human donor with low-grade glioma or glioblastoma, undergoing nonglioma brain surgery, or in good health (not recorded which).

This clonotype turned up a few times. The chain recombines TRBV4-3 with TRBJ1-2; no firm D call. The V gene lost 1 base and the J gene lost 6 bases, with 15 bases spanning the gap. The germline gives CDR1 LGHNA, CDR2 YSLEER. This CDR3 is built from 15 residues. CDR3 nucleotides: TGCGCCAGCAGCCAAGGAATGGCACAGAGGCATGGCTACACCTTC. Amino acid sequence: CASSQGMAQRHGYTF.

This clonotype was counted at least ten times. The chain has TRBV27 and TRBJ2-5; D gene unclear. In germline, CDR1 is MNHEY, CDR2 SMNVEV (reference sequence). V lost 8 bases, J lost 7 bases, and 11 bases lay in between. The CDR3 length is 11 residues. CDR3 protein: CASHPKGTQYF. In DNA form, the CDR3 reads TGTGCCAGCCACCCCAAGGGGACCCAGTACTTC.

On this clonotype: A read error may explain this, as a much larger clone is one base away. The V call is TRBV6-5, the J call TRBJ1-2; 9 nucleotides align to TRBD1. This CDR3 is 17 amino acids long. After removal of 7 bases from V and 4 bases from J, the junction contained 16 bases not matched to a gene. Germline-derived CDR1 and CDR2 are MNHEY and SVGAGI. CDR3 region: CASTPKDPGQGGYGYTF. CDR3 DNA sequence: TGTGCCAGCACCCCTAAGGACCCGGGACAGGGAGGCTATGGCTACACCTTC.

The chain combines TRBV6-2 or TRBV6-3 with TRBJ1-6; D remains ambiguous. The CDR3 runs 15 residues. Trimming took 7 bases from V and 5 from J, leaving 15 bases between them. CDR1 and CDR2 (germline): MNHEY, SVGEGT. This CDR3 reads CASTSTDADNSPLHF. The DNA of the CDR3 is TGTGCCAGCACGTCTACGGACGCCGATAATTCACCCCTCCACTTT.

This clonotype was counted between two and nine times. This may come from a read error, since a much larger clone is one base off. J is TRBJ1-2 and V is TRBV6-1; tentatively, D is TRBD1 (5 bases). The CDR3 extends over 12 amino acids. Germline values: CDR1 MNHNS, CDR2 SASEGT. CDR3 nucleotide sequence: TGTGCCACCGGCCGGCAGGGAACCGGCTACGCCTTC. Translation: CATGRQGTGYAF.

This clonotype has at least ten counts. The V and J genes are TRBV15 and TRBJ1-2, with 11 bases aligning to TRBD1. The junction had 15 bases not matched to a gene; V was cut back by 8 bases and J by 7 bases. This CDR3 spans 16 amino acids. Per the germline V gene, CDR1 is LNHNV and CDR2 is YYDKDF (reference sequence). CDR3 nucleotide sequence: TGTGCCACCGGAGGTGTTACCGGACAGGGGGCGATTGGCTACACCTTC. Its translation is CATGGVTGQGAIGYTF. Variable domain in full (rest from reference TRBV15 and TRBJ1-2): DAMVIQNPRYQVTQFGKPVTLSCSQTLNHNVMYWYQQKSSQAPKLLFHYYDKDFNNEADTPDNFQSRRPNTSFCFLDIRSPGLGDTAMYLCATGGVTGQGAIGYTFGSGTRLTVV.

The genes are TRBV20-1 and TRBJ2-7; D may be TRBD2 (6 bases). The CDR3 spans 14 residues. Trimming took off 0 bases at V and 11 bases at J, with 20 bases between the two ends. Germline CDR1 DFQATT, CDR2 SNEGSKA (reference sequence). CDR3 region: CSARDRRGSYEKYF. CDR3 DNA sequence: TGCAGTGCTAGAGATCGGAGGGGCTCCTACGAAAAGTACTTC.

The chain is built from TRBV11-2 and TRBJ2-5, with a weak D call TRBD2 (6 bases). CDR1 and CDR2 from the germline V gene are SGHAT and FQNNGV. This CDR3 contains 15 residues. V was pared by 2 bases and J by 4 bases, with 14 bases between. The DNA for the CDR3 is TGTGCCAGCAGCTTAACACGGGGGATCGGAGAGACCCAGTACTTC. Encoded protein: CASSLTRGIGETQYF.

CDR3 coding DNA: TGTGCCAGCAGTAAGCTGGAAGACACCCCCGAGTACTTC. This gives the protein CASSKLEDTPEYF. This sequence joins TRBV28 and TRBJ2-4; D is unclear. Germline lookup yields CDR1 MDHEN and CDR2 SYDVKM. There are 13 residues in the CDR3. V lost 5 bases and J lost 14, with 19 bases in between.

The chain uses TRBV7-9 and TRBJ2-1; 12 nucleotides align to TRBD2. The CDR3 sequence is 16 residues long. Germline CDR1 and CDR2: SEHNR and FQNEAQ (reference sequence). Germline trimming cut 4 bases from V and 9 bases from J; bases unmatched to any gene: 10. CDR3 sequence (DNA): TGTGCCAGCAGCTCGACGGGGCTAGCGGGAGGGCGTGAGCAGTTCTTC. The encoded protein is CASSSTGLAGGREQFF.

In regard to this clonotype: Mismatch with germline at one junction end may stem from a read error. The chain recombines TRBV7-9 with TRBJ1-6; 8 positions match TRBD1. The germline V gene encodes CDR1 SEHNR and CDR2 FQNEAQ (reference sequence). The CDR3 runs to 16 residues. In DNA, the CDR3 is TGCGCCAGCAGCCAATCAGGGGGCTATTGGGATTCACCCCTCCACTTT. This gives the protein CASSQSGGYWDSPLHF.

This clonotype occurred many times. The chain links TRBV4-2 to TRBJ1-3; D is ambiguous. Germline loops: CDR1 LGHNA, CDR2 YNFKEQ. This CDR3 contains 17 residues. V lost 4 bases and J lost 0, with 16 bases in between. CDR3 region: CASSREYSSNSGNTIYF. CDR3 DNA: TGTGCCAGCAGCCGAGAGTACAGCAGCAACTCTGGAAACACCATATATTTT.

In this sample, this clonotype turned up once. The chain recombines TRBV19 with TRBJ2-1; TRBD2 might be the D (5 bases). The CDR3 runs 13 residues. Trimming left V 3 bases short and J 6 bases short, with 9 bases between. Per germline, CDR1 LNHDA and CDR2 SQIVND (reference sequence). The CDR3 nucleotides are TGTGCCAGTAGTATTGAGGGAGCCAATGAGCAGTTCTTC. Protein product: CASSIEGANEQFF.

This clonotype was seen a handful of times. The CDR3 loop is CASSEYRDELNEQYF. The DNA of the CDR3 is TGTGCCAGCAGTGAATACCGGGACGAATTGAACGAGCAGTACTTC. V usage is TRBV25-1 and J usage is TRBJ2-7; D might be TRBD1 or TRBD2, each matching 5 bases. The CDR3 has 15 residues. Germline lookup yields CDR1 MGHDK and CDR2 SYGVNS. V lost 0 bases and J lost 5, with 14 bases in between.

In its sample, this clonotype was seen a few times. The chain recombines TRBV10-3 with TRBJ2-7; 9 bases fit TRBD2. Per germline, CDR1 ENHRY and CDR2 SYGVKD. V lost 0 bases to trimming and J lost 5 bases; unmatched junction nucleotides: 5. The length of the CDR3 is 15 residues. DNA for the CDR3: TGTGCCATCAGTGAGTCCCATAGCGGGAGCGACGAGCAGTACTTC. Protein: CAISESHSGSDEQYF.

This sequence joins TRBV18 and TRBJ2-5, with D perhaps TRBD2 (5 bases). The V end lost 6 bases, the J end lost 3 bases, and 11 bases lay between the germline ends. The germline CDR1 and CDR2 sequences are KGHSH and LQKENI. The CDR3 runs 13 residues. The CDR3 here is CASSIRREETQYF. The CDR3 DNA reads TGTGCCAGCTCCATCAGGCGGGAAGAGACCCAGTACTTC.

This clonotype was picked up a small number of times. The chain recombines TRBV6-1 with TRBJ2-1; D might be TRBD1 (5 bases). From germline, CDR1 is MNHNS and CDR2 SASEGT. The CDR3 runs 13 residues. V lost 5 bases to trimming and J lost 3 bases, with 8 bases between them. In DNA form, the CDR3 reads TGTGCCAGCAGTCCGGACATCTACAATGAGCAGTTCTTC. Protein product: CASSPDIYNEQFF.

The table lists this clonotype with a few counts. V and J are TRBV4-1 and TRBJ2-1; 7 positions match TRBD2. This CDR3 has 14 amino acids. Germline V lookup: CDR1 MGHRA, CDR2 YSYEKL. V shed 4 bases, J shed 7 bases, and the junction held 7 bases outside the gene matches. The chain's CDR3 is CASSRGRGVNEQFF. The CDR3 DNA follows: TGCGCCAGCAGCCGCGGGAGAGGCGTGAATGAGCAGTTCTTC.

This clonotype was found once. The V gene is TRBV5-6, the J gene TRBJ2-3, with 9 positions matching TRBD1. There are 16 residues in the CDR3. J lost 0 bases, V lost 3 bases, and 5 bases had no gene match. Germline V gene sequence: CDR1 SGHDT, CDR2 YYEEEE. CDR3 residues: CASSSLGTGSTDTQYF. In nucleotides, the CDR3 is TGTGCCAGCAGCTCCCTCGGGACAGGGAGCACAGATACGCAGTATTTT.

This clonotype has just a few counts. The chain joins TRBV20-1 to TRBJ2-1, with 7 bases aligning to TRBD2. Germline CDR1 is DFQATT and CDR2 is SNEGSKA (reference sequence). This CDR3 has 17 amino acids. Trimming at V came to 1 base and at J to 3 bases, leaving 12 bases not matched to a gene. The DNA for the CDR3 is TGCAGTGCTAGAGGACTCGCGGAAGGACTAGTCTACAATGAGCAGTTCTTC. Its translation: CSARGLAEGLVYNEQFF.

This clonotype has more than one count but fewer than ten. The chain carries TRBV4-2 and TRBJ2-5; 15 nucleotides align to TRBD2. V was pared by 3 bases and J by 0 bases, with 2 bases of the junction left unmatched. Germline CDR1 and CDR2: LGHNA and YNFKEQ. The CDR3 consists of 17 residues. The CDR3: CASSQGLAGGYQETQYF. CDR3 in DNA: TGTGCCAGCAGCCAGGGACTAGCGGGAGGTTACCAAGAGACCCAGTACTTC.

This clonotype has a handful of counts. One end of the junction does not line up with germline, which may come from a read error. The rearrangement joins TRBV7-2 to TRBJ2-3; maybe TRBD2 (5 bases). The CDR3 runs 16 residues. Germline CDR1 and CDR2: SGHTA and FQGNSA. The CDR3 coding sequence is TGTGCCAGCAGCCCCCCCGGGGTCCCAAGCACACATACGCAGTATTTT. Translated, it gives CASSPPGVPSTHTQYF.

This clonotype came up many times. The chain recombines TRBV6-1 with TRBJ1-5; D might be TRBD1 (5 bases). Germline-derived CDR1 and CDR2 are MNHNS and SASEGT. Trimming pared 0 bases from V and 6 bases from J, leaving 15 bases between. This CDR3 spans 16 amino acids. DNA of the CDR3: TGTGCCAGCAGTGAAGCGCTTCCCAGGGTCGGTCAGCCCCAGCATTTT. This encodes CASSEALPRVGQPQHF.

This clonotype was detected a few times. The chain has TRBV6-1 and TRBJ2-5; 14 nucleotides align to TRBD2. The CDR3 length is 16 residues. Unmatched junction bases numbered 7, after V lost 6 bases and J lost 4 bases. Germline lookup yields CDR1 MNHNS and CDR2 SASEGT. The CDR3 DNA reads TGTGCCAGCAGCGTCTCAGGACTAGCGGGAGGAGAGACCCAGTACTTC. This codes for CASSVSGLAGGETQYF.

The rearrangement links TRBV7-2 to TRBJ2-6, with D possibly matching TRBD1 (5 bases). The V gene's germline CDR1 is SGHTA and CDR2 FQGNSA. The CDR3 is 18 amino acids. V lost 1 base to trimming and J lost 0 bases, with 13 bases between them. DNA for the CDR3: TGTGCCAGCAGCTTAGGGATAGGGGTCTACTCTGGGGCCAACGTCCTGACTTTC. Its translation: CASSLGIGVYSGANVLTF.

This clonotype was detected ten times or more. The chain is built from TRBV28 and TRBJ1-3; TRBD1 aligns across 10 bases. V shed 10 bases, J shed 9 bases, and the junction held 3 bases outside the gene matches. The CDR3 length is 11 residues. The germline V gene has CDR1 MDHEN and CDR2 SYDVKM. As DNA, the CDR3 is TGTGCCATCCGGACAGGGGGCACCATATATTTT. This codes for CAIRTGGTIYF.

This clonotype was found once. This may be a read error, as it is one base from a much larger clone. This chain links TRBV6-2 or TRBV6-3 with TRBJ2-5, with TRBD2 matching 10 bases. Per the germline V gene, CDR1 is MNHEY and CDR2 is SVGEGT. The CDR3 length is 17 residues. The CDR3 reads CAGSTTPGAGGFKTQYF. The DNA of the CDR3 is TGTGCCGGCAGCACCACCCCCGGAGCGGGAGGGTTTAAGACCCAGTACTTC.

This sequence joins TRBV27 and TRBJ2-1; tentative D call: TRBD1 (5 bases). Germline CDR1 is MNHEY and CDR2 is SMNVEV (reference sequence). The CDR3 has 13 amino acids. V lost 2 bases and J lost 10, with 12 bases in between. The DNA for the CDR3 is TGTGCCAGCAGTTTACGCGATAGGGGCGAGCAGTTCTTC. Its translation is CASSLRDRGEQFF.

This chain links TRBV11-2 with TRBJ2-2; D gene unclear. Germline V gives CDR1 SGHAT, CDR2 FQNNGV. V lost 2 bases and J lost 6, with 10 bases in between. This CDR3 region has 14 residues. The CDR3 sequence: CASSLLVEAGELFF. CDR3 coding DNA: TGTGCCAGCAGCTTATTGGTCGAGGCCGGGGAGCTGTTTTTT.